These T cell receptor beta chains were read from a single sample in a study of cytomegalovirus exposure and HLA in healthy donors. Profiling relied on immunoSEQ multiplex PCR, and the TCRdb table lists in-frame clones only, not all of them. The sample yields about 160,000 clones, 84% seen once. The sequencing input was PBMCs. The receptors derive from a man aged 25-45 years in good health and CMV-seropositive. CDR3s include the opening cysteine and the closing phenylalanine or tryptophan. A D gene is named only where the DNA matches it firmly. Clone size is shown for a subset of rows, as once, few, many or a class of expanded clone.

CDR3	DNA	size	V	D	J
CASSSYNKDTQYF	TGTGCCAGCAGCTCATACAATAAGGATACGCAGTATTTT	-	TRBV7-2	-	TRBJ2-3
CASSLERGGDNEQFF	TGTGCCAGCAGTCTCGAGCGGGGCGGGGACAATGAGCAGTTCTTC	-	TRBV25-1	TRBD2	TRBJ2-1
CASSLGPVQREREETQYF	TGTGCCAGCAGCTTAGGTCCCGTCCAGCGGGAGAGGGAAGAGACCCAGTACTTC	-	TRBV7-8	TRBD2	TRBJ2-5
CASSLTSGGQETQYF	TGTGCCAGCAGCTTAACTAGCGGAGGCCAAGAGACCCAGTACTTC	-	TRBV7-2	TRBD2	TRBJ2-5
CASSLNQAGGYNEQFF	TGTGCCAGCAGCTTAAATCAAGCGGGTGGGTACAATGAGCAGTTCTTC	-	TRBV7-3	-	TRBJ2-1
CASSWTGTDTQYF	TGTGCCAGCAGTTGGACAGGGACAGATACGCAGTATTTT	once	TRBV6-6	TRBD1	TRBJ2-3
CASTGTGVNEQYF	TGTGCCAGCACCGGGACAGGGGTTAACGAGCAGTACTTC	-	TRBV19	TRBD1	TRBJ2-7
CASSVTGPPSGANVLTF	TGTGCCAGCAGCGTTACAGGGCCTCCCTCTGGGGCCAACGTCCTGACTTTC	-	TRBV9	-	TRBJ2-6
CASSGEIDEQYF	TGTGCCAGCAGTGGGGAGATCGACGAGCAGTACTTC	-	TRBV2	-	TRBJ2-7
CSVVGRGPNTIYF	TGCAGCGTTGTTGGCAGGGGGCCGAACACCATATATTTT	-	TRBV29-1	TRBD1	TRBJ1-3
CSVEEDRAGDEKLFF	TGCAGCGTTGAAGAAGACAGGGCGGGTGACGAAAAACTGTTTTTT	-	TRBV29-1	TRBD1	TRBJ1-4
CASSPQRSQGRGGELFF	TGTGCCAGCAGCCCCCAAAGGTCGCAGGGAAGGGGCGGGGAGCTGTTTTTT	-	TRBV21-1	-	TRBJ2-2
CASSRGGFSGNTIYF	TGTGCCAGCAGCCGGGGGGGCTTTAGTGGAAACACCATATATTTT	-	TRBV28	-	TRBJ1-3
CASSLVRVSGNTIYF	TGTGCCAGCAGCTTAGTGAGGGTCTCTGGAAACACCATATATTTT	-	TRBV7-2	-	TRBJ1-3
CASSLGGVEKLFF	TGTGCCAGCAGCCTTGGGGGGGTTGAAAAACTGTTTTTT	-	TRBV13	-	TRBJ1-4
CASSGTVIAGELFF	TGTGCCAGCAGCGGGACAGTTATCGCCGGGGAGCTGTTTTTT	-	TRBV9	-	TRBJ2-2
CASSEETGGIEAFF	TGCGCCAGCAGTGAGGAAACAGGGGGAATTGAAGCTTTCTTT	-	TRBV10-1	TRBD1	TRBJ1-1
CASSASGRAQYF	TGTGCCAGCAGTGCCAGCGGGAGGGCCCAGTACTTC	-	TRBV25-1	TRBD2	TRBJ2-7
CASSSYGQGGNEKLFF	TGCGCCAGCAGCTCCTACGGACAGGGCGGGAATGAAAAACTGTTTTTT	-	TRBV5-1	TRBD1	TRBJ1-4
CASSSGLAGYQETQYF	TGTGCCAGCAGCTCAGGACTAGCGGGGTACCAAGAGACCCAGTACTTC	-	TRBV5-4	TRBD2	TRBJ2-5
CATRQGGNQPQHF	TGTGCCACTAGACAGGGCGGCAATCAGCCCCAGCATTTT	once	TRBV15	TRBD1	TRBJ1-5
CASSLDSIGYTF	TGCGCCAGCAGCTTGGACAGTATTGGGTACACCTTC	few	TRBV5-1	-	TRBJ1-2
CASSEVPDRGGETQYF	TGTGCCAGCAGTGAAGTCCCGGACAGGGGTGGAGAGACCCAGTACTTC	few	TRBV6-1	TRBD1	TRBJ2-5
CASSWAGGEQFF	TGCGCCAGCAGCTGGGCCGGGGGTGAGCAGTTCTTC	-	TRBV5-1	-	TRBJ2-1
CATRLHPSTDTQYF	TGTGCCACCAGGTTACACCCTAGCACAGATACGCAGTATTTT	-	TRBV15	-	TRBJ2-3
CASSVLQGPPYNEQFF	TGTGCCAGCAGTGTCCTACAGGGACCTCCCTACAATGAGCAGTTCTTC	once	TRBV27	-	TRBJ2-1
CASSQAAGTSGRETQYF	TGTGCCAGCAGCCAGGCTGCTGGGACTAGCGGGCGAGAGACCCAGTACTTC	-	TRBV7-9	TRBD2	TRBJ2-5
CASSQGTVNTEAFF	TGTGCCAGCAGCCAGGGGACGGTGAACACTGAAGCTTTCTTT	-	TRBV7-6	-	TRBJ1-1
CAWDVGAGNTEAFF	TGTGCCTGGGACGTGGGGGCGGGGAACACTGAAGCTTTCTTT	-	TRBV30	-	TRBJ1-1
CASSKLFTDTQYF	TGTGCCAGCAGCAAACTATTCACAGATACGCAGTATTTT	-	TRBV9	-	TRBJ2-3
CASSLGEAYGYTF	TGCGCCAGCAGCTTAGGGGAGGCCTATGGCTACACCTTC	-	TRBV5-1	-	TRBJ1-2
CASSETSDRARTFF	TGTGCCAGCAGTGAAACCTCAGACAGGGCGAGAACTTTCTTT	-	TRBV25-1	TRBD1	TRBJ1-1
CSVGTGRENTEAFF	TGCAGCGTGGGGACAGGGAGGGAGAACACTGAAGCTTTCTTT	-	TRBV29-1	TRBD1	TRBJ1-1
CASSKADSGQGINYGYTF	TGTGCCAGCAGCAAAGCCGATTCCGGACAGGGAATTAACTATGGCTACACCTTC	-	TRBV21-1	-	TRBJ1-2
CASSLWQGKETQYF	TGTGCCAGCAGCTTGTGGCAGGGGAAGGAGACCCAGTACTTC	once	TRBV7-8	-	TRBJ2-5
CAISEGLAGDKETQYF	TGTGCCATCAGTGAGGGACTAGCGGGAGACAAAGAGACCCAGTACTTC	-	TRBV10-3	TRBD2	TRBJ2-5
CATAKIGTFQHF	TGTGCCACCGCAAAGATCGGGACATTCCAGCATTTT	few	TRBV28	-	TRBJ1-5
CASSYGQGEQPQHF	TGTGCCAGTAGTTACGGACAGGGGGAGCAGCCCCAGCATTTT	once	TRBV19	TRBD1	TRBJ1-5
CASSLNRGVKEQYF	TGTGCCAGCAGTTTAAACAGGGGTGTAAAAGAGCAGTACTTC	-	TRBV28	TRBD1	TRBJ2-7
CARSSTWPGNTIYF	TGTGCCAGAAGCTCCACGTGGCCCGGAAACACCATATATTTT	few	TRBV5-3	-	TRBJ1-3
CASSPPGVHLYNEQFF	TGTGCCAGCAGCCCCCCCGGGGTACACCTCTACAATGAGCAGTTCTTC	-	TRBV11-3	-	TRBJ2-1
CASRRGAVDTQYF	TGTGCCAGCAGACGGGGGGCCGTCGATACGCAGTATTTT	-	TRBV2	-	TRBJ2-3
CASSSGTGRTEAFF	TGTGCCAGCTCGTCCGGGACAGGGAGGACTGAAGCTTTCTTT	-	TRBV18	TRBD1	TRBJ1-1
CASNPGSGANVLTF	TGTGCCAGCAACCCAGGGTCTGGGGCCAACGTCCTGACTTTC	-	TRBV9	-	TRBJ2-6
CASSLPLPGKNEQYF	TGTGCCAGCAGCCTACCTCTGCCAGGGAAAAACGAGCAGTACTTC	-	TRBV28	-	TRBJ2-7
CASSPLAGTTQYF	TGTGCCAGCAGCCCCTTAGCGGGAACTACGCAGTATTTT	-	TRBV11-3	TRBD2	TRBJ2-3
CASSYRPRPHGYTF	TGTGCCAGCAGTTACCGGCCGCGGCCCCATGGCTACACCTTC	-	TRBV6-6	-	TRBJ1-2
CASSLLSGGTSYNEQFF	TGCGCCAGCAGTCTTCTTAGCGGGGGCACCTCCTACAATGAGCAGTTCTTC	-	TRBV4-3	TRBD2	TRBJ2-1
CACSGTAHGYTF	TGTGCCTGCTCGGGGACAGCCCATGGCTACACCTTC	few	TRBV30	TRBD1	TRBJ1-2
CASSFDREQFF	TGTGCCAGCAGCTTCGATCGGGAGCAGTTCTTC	-	TRBV5-6	-	TRBJ2-1
CASSEGRGTGEKLFF	TGTGCCAGCAGTGAAGGGCGAGGGACAGGGGAAAAACTGTTTTTT	-	TRBV6-1	TRBD1	TRBJ1-4
CASSTTSLYNEQFF	TGTGCCAGCAGTACGACTAGCCTATACAATGAGCAGTTCTTC	-	TRBV11-3	TRBD2	TRBJ2-1
CAWSLLGQGTRGYTF	TGTGCCTGGAGTCTCCTCGGACAGGGGACGCGTGGCTACACCTTC	-	TRBV30	TRBD1	TRBJ1-2
CASSPTGFLNYGYTF	TGCGCCAGCAGCCCGACAGGGTTTCTTAACTATGGCTACACCTTC	-	TRBV5-1	TRBD1	TRBJ1-2
CASSLSGGPEAFF	TGTGCCAGCAGCTTATCCGGGGGGCCTGAAGCTTTCTTT	few	TRBV11-3	-	TRBJ1-1
CASSVGRPRGYGYTF	TGTGCCAGCAGCGTAGGCCGACCCCGAGGTTATGGCTACACCTTC	-	TRBV9	-	TRBJ1-2
CASSFFGRDNEQFF	TGTGCCAGCAGCTTTTTCGGCAGGGATAATGAGCAGTTCTTC	once	TRBV11-2	-	TRBJ2-1
CASSWGWTRLGAFF	TGTGCCAGCAGTTGGGGATGGACACGACTGGGAGCTTTCTTT	-	TRBV6-5	-	TRBJ1-1
CASSQEWTSGRNEQFF	TGTGCCAGCAGCCAAGAATGGACTAGCGGGAGAAATGAGCAGTTCTTC	-	TRBV4-2	TRBD2	TRBJ2-1